Listed below are T cell receptor beta chains from one sample, sequenced in a study of tumor and adjacent non-tumor tissue in lung cancer. MiXCR, run by TCRdb on the multiplex PCR reads, gives a single entry per CDR3 protein. The repertoire holds roughly 120,000 distinct CDR3 sequences, with approximately 71% as singletons. Sequenced sample: lung tumor tissue. Every receptor here comes from a woman aged 55 to 70 with non-small cell lung cancer. CDR3s include the opening cysteine and the closing phenylalanine or tryptophan. Each record gives: V gene, J gene, CDR3 protein.

v_gene: TRBV11-2; j_gene: TRBJ2-3; CDR3aa: CASGLEVRVTDTQYF
v_gene: TRBV11-2; j_gene: TRBJ2-7; CDR3aa: CASTWDCGRYEQYF
v_gene: TRBV14; j_gene: TRBJ2-6; CDR3aa: CASNQMTVPGAIVLTF
v_gene: TRBV11-3; j_gene: TRBJ2-1; CDR3aa: CASSYTDGEIGSYNQQFF
v_gene: TRBV12-3/TRBV12-4; j_gene: TRBJ2-2; CDR3aa: CVSSVNTPGLAARGGELFF
v_gene: TRBV20-1; j_gene: TRBJ2-7; CDR3aa: CSARMSGTLYEQYF
v_gene: TRBV28; j_gene: TRBJ1-5; CDR3aa: CASSLSGNLTQPQHF
v_gene: TRBV11-2; j_gene: TRBJ2-7; CDR3aa: CASGIGGEMAYEQYF
v_gene: TRBV4-3; j_gene: TRBJ2-7; CDR3aa: CTSSQDSSGNPYEQYF
v_gene: TRBV20-1; j_gene: TRBJ2-1; CDR3aa: CSANPGLAGTYNEQSF
v_gene: TRBV12-3/TRBV12-4; j_gene: TRBJ2-3; CDR3aa: CASKWHGGSTDTQCF
v_gene: TRBV6-1; j_gene: TRBJ2-6; CDR3aa: CVSSVEGSGANVLTF
v_gene: TRBV11-2; j_gene: TRBJ1-6; CDR3aa: CASSPPQFSPLHF
v_gene: TRBV28; j_gene: TRBJ2-3; CDR3aa: CASSLAASTDTQYF
v_gene: TRBV13; j_gene: TRBJ1-5; CDR3aa: CASSSSDGGRINQPQHF
v_gene: TRBV11-3; j_gene: TRBJ1-1; CDR3aa: CASSLIGPPGWMSIGAFF
v_gene: TRBV30; j_gene: TRBJ1-3; CDR3aa: CASPSGYAGNTIYF
v_gene: TRBV11-3; j_gene: TRBJ1-1; CDR3aa: CAISSIGPPGLMNTEAFF
v_gene: TRBV19; j_gene: TRBJ1-6; CDR3aa: CASRPPGTSGNSRLHF
v_gene: TRBV6-2/TRBV6-3; j_gene: TRBJ2-2; CDR3aa: CASNNTQQRANTGELFF